This T cell receptor (beta chain) was retrieved from a study of T cell responses to AZD1222 COVID-19 vaccine. Study-wide points: The span of vaccine-associated CD4 TCRs extended across spike, with dominance at 160-218 and 743-854. A mostly white British donor set with more females was recruited, and clonal diversity was possibly underestimated.

This clone was observed a single time. The antigen remains unidentified. Sequencing used immunoSEQ multiplex PCR; TCRdb keeps in-frame clones, though not all of them. Of some 150,000 clones in the sample, 90% were seen once. The source material was peripheral blood, sampled on day 0 of AZD1222 vaccination. The sequence was obtained from an adult in good health.

CDR3 loop: CASSPQPGTSPLGELFF. The CDR3, as DNA: TGTGCCAGCTCACCACAACCCGGGACATCCCCGCTTGGGGAGCTGTTTTTT. The rearrangement uses TRBV18 and TRBJ2-2; perhaps TRBD1 as D (6 bases). Germline CDR1 and CDR2: KGHSH and LQKENI. This CDR3 has 17 residues. The V gene lost 1 base and the J gene lost 8 bases, with 20 bases spanning the gap.